Following are 12 T cell receptor beta chains from one sample sequenced in a study of tumor-infiltrating lymphocytes in primary liver carcinoma. Unsorted whole blood supplied the blood RNA, and germline DNA was isolated too. Production of TCR beta cDNA used approximately 480 ng total RNA together with a constant-region primer. Amplification in three nested multiplex PCR rounds with slightly modified ARM-PCR gave rise to TCR beta libraries. In the first two PCR rounds, TRBV1-TRBV30 forward primers were paired with a C-beta reverse primer, and each round lasted approximately 10 cycles. TCRdb re-derived calls from the multiplex PCR reads in MiXCR, one entry per CDR3 protein. The table shows 330,000 or so distinct CDR3 sequences, with about two thirds occurring only once. The source material was peripheral blood. The receptors derive from a man aged 40-49 years with primary liver carcinoma and hepatitis B virus infection.

Concerning this clonotype: A much larger clone sits a single nucleotide away, making a read error possible. The rearrangement joins TRBV6-2 or TRBV6-3 to TRBJ2-1; D is uncertain. The CDR3 totals 14 residues. Germline V lookup: CDR1 MNHEY, CDR2 SVGEGT. V gave up 6 bases and J gave up 3 bases, with 12 bases separating them. CDR3 sequence (DNA): TGTGCCAGCAGCATCTTATCTATCTACAATGAGCAGTTCTTC. Translation gives CASSILSIYNEQFF.

This clonotype was seen repeatedly, ten times or more. The V gene is TRBV4-3, the J gene TRBJ2-2; D unclear. The CDR3 extends over 15 amino acids. Germline values: CDR1 LGHNA, CDR2 YSLEER. V lost 3 bases and J 2 bases, leaving 10 bases between the germline ends. The CDR3, as DNA: TGCGCCAGCAGCCAGACACGGATAAACACCGGGGAGCTGTTTTTT. It codes for CASSQTRINTGELFF.

Notes on this clonotype: A junction end diverges from the germline sequence, so it may reflect a read error. As DNA, the CDR3 is TGTGCCATCAGTGATCCAGAAACTGGAACCACCATATATTTT. This sequence encodes CAISDPETGTTIYF. The gene calls are TRBV24-1 and TRBJ1-3; D gene uncertain. The germline CDR1 and CDR2 sequences are KGHDR and SFDVKD. The CDR3 extends over 14 amino acids.

This clonotype was seen more than once but under ten times. This chain uses TRBV6-2 or TRBV6-3 with TRBJ1-2; the match to TRBD1 covers 9 bases. The CDR3 is 15 residues long. Germline V gene lookup returns CDR1 MNHEY and CDR2 SVGEGT. The V gene end was trimmed by 0 bases and the J gene end by 4 bases; junction bases not matched to a gene: 3. The CDR3, as DNA: TGTGCCAGCAGTTACTCCGGGACAGGGACCTATGGCTACACCTTC. It translates to CASSYSGTGTYGYTF.

This clonotype was counted between two and nine times. The chain joins TRBV6-6 to TRBJ1-1; 7 bases fit TRBD1. CDR1 is MNHNY and CDR2 is SVGAGI in the germline V gene (reference sequence). The junction had 8 bases not matched to a gene; V was cut back by 4 bases and J by 3 bases. CDR3 length: 15 amino acids. CDR3 coding DNA: TGTGCCAGCAGTTCGTCAGGGGGATGGGACACTGAAGCTTTCTTT. It specifies CASSSSGGWDTEAFF.

This clonotype was picked up one time. Compared with germline, one end of the junction differs, possibly owing to a read error. This chain links TRBV5-1 with TRBJ1-1; 8 bases map to TRBD1. Germline V lookup: CDR1 SGHRS, CDR2 YFSETQ. The CDR3 runs to 12 residues. DNA of the CDR3: TGCCCCAGCAGCTTTGGACAGGGTGAAGCTTTCTTT. Its protein is CPSSFGQGEAFF.

This chain joins TRBV4-1 and TRBJ2-2; 10 nucleotides match TRBD1. The CDR3 covers 16 residues. Germline CDR1 MGHRA, CDR2 YSYEKL. This CDR3 reads CAGNDLDRGLTGELFF. The CDR3 nucleotides read TGCGCTGGTAACGATCTGGACAGGGGGTTAACCGGGGAGCTGTTTTTT.

A remark on this clonotype: With a much larger clone just one base away, this may be a read error. Because it lacks the conserved phenylalanine or tryptophan at the end, this CDR3 is likely a read error. The V gene is TRBV6-5, the J gene TRBJ1-5; maybe TRBD1 (6 bases). The germline CDR1 and CDR2 sequences are MNHEY and SVGAGI. Trimming pared 7 bases from V and 1 base from J, leaving 11 bases between. The CDR3 has 14 residues. The CDR3 spells CASNEGGSNQPQHI. The CDR3 DNA sequence: TGTGCCAGCAATGAAGGGGGGAGCAATCAGCCCCAGCATATT.

This clonotype has at least ten counts. This rearrangement joins TRBV6-2 or TRBV6-3 to TRBJ2-1; no clear D. CDR1 is MNHEY, CDR2 SVGEGT, per germline. With 8 bases removed from V and 3 bases from J, the gap between germline ends came to 11 bases. The CDR3 has 13 amino acids. CDR3 in amino acids: CASLDRVYNEQFF. The CDR3 DNA sequence: TGTGCCAGCTTGGACCGAGTCTACAATGAGCAGTTCTTC.

There are many counts of this clonotype. V gene TRBV5-1 combines with J gene TRBJ2-5; weak D call: TRBD1 (8 bases). This CDR3 region has 16 residues. Trimming cost V 5 bases and J 2 bases, with 19 bases left between them. Per the germline V gene, CDR1 is SGHRS and CDR2 is YFSETQ. Here the CDR3 DNA reads TGCGCCAGCAGTCCGCTAGGACAGGGAGGGCAAGAGACCCAGTACTTC. It specifies CASSPLGQGGQETQYF.

This clonotype was detected many times. The V call is TRBV6-1, the J call TRBJ2-5; D remains unclear. Germline values: CDR1 MNHNS, CDR2 SASEGT. The V and J ends lost 1 base and 5 bases respectively, with 5 bases between them. The CDR3 totals 12 residues. In DNA, the CDR3 is TGTGCCAGCAGTGAAGGTCGGGAGACCCAGTACTTC. Translating gives CASSEGRETQYF.

With respect to this clonotype: Its ends do not fully match the called genes, so a read error is possible. The rearrangement links TRBV12-5 to TRBJ2-7; 12 bases agree with TRBD2. The CDR3 loop spans 17 amino acids. Germline CDR1 is LGHNT and CDR2 is FRNRAP. The CDR3 sequence is CTSRHRLAGAVSYEKYF. DNA of the CDR3: TGTACTAGTCGGCATAGACTAGCGGGAGCGGTTAGCTACGAGAAGTACTTC.